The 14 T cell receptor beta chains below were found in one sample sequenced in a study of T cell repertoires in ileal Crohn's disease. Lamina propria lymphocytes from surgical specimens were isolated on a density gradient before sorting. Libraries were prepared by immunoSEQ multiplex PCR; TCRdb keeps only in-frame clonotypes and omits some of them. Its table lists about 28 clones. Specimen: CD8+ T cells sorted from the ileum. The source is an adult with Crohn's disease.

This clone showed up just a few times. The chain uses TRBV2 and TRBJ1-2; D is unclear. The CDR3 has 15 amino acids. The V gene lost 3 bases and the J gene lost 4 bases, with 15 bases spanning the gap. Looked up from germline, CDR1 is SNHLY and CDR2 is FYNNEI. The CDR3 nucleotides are TGTGCCAGCAGTGATTACAGCCTCTCGAGCTATGGCTACACCTTC. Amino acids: CASSDYSLSSYGYTF. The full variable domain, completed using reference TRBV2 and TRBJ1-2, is EPEVTQTPSHQVTQMGQEVILRCVPISNHLYFYWYRQILGQKVEFLVSFYNNEISEKSEIFDDQFSVERPDGSNFTLKIRSTKLEDSAMYFCASSDYSLSSYGYTFGSGTRLTVV.

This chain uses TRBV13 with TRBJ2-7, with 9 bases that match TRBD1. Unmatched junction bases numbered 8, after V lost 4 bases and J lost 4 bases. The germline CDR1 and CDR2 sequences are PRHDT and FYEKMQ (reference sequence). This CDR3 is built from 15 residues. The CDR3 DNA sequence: TGTGCCAGCAGCTCGCCTACAGGGGGCGCTTACGAGCAGTACTTC. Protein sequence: CASSSPTGGAYEQYF.

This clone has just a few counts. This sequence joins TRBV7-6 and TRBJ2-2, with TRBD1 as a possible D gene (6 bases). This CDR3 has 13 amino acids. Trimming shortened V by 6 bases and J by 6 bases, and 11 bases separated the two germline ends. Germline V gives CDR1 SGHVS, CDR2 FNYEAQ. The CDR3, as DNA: TGTGCCAGCAGTTTGGGGGCCGCCGGGGAGCTGTTTTTT. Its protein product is CASSLGAAGELFF.

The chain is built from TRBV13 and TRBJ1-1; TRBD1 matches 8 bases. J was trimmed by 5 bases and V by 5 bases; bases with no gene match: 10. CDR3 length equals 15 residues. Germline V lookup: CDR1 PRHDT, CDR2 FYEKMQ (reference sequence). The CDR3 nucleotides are TGTGCCAGCAGCCCAACCGGGCAGGGGGCGACTGAAGCTTTCTTT. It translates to CASSPTGQGATEAFF.

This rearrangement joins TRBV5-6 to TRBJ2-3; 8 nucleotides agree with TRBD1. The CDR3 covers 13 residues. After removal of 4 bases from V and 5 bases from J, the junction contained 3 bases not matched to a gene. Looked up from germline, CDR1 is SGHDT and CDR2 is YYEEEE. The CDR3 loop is CASSVDRVDTQYF. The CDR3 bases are TGTGCCAGCAGCGTGGACAGGGTAGATACGCAGTATTTT.

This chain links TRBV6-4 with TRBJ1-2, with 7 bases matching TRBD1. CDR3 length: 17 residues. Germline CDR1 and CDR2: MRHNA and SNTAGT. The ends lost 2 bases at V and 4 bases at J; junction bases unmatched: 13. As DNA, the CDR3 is TGTGCCAGCAGTGACACCCTTGGACAGGACTTTTTCTATGGCTACACCTTC. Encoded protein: CASSDTLGQDFFYGYTF.

The CDR3 DNA reads TGTGCCATCAGTGATTTAGGGGGCTGGGCTGAAGCTTTCTTT. It yields the protein CAISDLGGWAEAFF. The V call is TRBV10-3, the J call TRBJ1-1; 7 nucleotides align to TRBD1. Germline V lookup: CDR1 ENHRY, CDR2 SYGVKD. Losses at the gene ends were 3 bases for V and 6 bases for J; bases not matched to a gene: 7. CDR3 length equals 14 residues.

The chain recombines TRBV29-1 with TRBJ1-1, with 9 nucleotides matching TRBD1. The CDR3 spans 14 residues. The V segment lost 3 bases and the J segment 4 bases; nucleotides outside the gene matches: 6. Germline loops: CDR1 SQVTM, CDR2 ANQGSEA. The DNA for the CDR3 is TGCAGCGTTGATGGGGACAGGGTCAGCACTGAAGCTTTCTTT. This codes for CSVDGDRVSTEAFF.

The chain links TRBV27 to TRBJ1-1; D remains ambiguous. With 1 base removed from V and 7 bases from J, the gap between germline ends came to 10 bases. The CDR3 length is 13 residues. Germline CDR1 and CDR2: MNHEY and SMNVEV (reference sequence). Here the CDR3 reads CASSLYAGDEAFF. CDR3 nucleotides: TGTGCCAGCAGTTTATATGCCGGGGATGAAGCTTTCTTT.

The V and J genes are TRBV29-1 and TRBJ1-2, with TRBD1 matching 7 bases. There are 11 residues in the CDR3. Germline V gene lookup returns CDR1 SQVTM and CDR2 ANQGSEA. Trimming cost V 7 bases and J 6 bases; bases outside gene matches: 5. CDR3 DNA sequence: TGCAGCGCCAGGGGGGCTGATGGCTACACCTTC. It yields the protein CSARGADGYTF.

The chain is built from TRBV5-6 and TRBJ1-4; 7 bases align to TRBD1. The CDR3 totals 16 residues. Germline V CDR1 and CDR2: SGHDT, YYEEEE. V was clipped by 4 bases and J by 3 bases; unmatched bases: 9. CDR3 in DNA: TGTGCCAGCAGCCCCAGGCAGGGGGGTGCTAATGAAAAACTGTTTTTT. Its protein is CASSPRQGGANEKLFF.

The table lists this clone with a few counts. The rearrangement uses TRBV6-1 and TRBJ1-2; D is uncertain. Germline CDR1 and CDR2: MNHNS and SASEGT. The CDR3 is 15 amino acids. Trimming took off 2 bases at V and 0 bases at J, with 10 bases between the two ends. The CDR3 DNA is TGTGCCAGCAGTGAACGAGACGGGACTAACTATGGCTACACCTTC. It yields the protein CASSERDGTNYGYTF.

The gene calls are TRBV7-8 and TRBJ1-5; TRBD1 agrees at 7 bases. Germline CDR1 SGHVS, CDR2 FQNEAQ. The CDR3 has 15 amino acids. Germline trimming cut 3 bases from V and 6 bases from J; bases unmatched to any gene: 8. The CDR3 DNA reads TGTGCCAGCAGCTTTGGTTCTTCAGGGGGTCAGCCCCAGCATTTT. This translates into CASSFGSSGGQPQHF.

The CDR3 sequence: CASSTGGISTEAFF. The CDR3 region has the DNA TGTGCCAGCAGTACGGGGGGGATAAGCACTGAAGCTTTCTTT. The chain combines TRBV6-5 with TRBJ1-1; TRBD1 is a possible D gene (5 bases). The CDR3 runs to 14 residues. The ends were cut back, 5 bases at V and 4 bases at J, with 14 bases in the middle. CDR1 MNHEY and CDR2 SVGAGI come from the germline V gene.